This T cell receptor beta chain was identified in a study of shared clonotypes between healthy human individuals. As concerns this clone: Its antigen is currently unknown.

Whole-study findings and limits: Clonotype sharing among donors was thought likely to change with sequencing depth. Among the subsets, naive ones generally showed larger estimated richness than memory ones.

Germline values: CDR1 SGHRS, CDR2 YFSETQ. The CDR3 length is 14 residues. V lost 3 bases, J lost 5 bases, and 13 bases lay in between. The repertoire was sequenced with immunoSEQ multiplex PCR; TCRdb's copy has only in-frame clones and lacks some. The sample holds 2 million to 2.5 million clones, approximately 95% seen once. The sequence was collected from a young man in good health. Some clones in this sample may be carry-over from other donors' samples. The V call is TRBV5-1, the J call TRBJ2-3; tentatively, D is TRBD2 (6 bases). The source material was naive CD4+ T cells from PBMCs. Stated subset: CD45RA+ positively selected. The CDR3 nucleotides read TGCGCCAGCAGCTCGACTAGTAAGGGAGATACGCAGTATTTT. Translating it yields CASSSTSKGDTQYF.